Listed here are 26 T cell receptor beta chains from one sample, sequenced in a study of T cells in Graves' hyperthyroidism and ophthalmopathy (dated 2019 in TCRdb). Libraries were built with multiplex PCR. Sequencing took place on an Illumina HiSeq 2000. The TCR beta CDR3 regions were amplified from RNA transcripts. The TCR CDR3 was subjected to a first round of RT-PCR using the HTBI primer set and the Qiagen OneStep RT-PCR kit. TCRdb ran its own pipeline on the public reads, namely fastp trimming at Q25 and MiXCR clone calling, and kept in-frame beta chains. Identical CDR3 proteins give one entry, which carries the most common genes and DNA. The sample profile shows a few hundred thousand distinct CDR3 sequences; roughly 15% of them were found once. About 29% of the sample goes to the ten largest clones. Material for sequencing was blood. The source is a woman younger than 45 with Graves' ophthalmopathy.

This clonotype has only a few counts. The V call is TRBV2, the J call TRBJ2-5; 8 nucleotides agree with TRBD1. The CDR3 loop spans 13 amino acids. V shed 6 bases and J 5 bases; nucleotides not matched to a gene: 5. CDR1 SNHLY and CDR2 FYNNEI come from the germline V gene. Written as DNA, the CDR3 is TGTGCCAGCAGAGCGGACAGGGCGGAGACCCAGTACTTC. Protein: CASRADRAETQYF. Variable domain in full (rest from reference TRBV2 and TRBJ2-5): EPEVTQTPSHQVTQMGQEVILRCVPISNHLYFYWYRQILGQKVEFLVSFYNNEISEKSEIFDDQFSVERPDGSNFTLKIRSTKLEDSAMYFCASRADRAETQYFGPGTRLLVL.

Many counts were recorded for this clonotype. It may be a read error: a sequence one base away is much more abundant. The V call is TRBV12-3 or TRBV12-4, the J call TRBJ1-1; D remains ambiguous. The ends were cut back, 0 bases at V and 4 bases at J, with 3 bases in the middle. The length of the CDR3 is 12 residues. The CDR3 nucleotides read TGTGCCAGCAGTTTAGCGATCACTGAAGCTTTCTTT. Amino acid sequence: CASSLAITEAFF.

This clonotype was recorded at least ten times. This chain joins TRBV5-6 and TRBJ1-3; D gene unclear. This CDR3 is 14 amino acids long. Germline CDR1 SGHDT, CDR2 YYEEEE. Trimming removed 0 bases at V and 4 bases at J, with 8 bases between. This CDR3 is CASSLGFTGNTIYF. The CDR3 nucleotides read TGTGCCAGCAGCTTGGGATTCACCGGAAACACCATATATTTT.

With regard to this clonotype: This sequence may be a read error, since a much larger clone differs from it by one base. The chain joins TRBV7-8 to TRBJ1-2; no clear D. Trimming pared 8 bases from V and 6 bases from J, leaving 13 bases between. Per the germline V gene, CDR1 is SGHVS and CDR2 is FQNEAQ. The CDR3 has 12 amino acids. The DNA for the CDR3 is TGTGCCAGCCGCCCCCGTTCCGATGGCTACACCTTC. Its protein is CASRPRSDGYTF.

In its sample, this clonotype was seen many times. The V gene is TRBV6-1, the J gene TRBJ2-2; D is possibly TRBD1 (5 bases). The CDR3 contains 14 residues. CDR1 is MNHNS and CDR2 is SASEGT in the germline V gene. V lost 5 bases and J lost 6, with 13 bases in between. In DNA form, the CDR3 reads TGTGCCAGCAGTATGACAGAATCACCCGGGGAGCTGTTTTTT. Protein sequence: CASSMTESPGELFF.

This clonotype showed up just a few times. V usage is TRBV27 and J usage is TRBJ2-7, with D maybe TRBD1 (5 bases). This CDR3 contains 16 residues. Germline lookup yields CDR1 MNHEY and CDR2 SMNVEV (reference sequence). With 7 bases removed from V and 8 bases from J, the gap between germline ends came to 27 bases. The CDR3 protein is CASISKRGASTHKQYF. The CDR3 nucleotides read TGTGCCAGCATTTCGAAAAGGGGCGCGTCGACCCACAAGCAGTACTTC.

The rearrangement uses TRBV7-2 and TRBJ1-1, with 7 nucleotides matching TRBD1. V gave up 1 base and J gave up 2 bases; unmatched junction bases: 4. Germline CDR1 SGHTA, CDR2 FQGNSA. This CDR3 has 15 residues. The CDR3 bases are TGTGCCAGCAGCTTAGACACAGGGGTCAACACTGAAGCTTTCTTT. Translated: CASSLDTGVNTEAFF.

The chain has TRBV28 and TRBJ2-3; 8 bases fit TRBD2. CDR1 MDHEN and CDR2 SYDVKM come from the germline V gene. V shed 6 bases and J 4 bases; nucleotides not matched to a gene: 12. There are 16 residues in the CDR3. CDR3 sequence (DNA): TGTGCCAGCAGCCCCGTTCGGCGGGAGGTGGCAGATACGCAGTATTTT. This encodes CASSPVRREVADTQYF.

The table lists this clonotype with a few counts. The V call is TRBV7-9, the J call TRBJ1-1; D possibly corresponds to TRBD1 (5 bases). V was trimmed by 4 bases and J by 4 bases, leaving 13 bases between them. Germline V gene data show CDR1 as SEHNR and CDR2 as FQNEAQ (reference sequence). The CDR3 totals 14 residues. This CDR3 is CASSSGRGSTEAFF. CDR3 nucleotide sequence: TGTGCCAGCAGCTCCGGGCGGGGGTCCACTGAAGCTTTCTTT.

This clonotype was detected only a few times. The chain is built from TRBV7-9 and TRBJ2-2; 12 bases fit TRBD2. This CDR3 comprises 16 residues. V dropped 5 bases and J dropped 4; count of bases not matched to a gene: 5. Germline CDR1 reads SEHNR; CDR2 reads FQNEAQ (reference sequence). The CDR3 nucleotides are TGTGCCAGCAGCACCGGACTAGCGGGGCCCACCGGGGAGCTGTTTTTT. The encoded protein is CASSTGLAGPTGELFF.

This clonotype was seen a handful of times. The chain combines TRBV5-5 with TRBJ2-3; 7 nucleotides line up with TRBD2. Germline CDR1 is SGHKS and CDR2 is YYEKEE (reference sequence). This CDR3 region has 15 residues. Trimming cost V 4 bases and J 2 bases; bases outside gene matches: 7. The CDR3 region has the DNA TGTGCCAGCAGCCATAGCGGGTCCTTCACAGATACGCAGTATTTT. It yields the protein CASSHSGSFTDTQYF.

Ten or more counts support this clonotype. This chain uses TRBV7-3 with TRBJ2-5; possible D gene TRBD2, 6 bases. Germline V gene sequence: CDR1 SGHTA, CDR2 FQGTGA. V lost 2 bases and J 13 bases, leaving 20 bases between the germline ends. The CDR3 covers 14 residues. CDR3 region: CASSLDQAERVMYF. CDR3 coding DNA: TGTGCCAGCAGCTTAGATCAGGCGGAGCGGGTAATGTACTTC.

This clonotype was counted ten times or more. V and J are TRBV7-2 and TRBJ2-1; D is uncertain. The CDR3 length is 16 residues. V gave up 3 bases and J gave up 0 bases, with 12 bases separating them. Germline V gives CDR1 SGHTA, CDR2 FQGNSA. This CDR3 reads CASSFPSGISYNEQFF. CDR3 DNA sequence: TGTGCCAGCAGCTTCCCTTCAGGAATCTCCTACAATGAGCAGTTCTTC.

The CDR3 spells CASSLDNTDRGKNIQYF. Written as DNA, the CDR3 is TGTGCCAGCAGCTTAGATAACACGGACAGGGGCAAAAACATTCAGTACTTC. The V and J genes are TRBV7-9 and TRBJ2-4; 9 positions match TRBD1. Germline CDR1 reads SEHNR; CDR2 reads FQNEAQ (reference sequence). The junction had 7 bases not matched to a gene; V was cut back by 1 base and J by 3 bases. The length of the CDR3 is 17 residues.

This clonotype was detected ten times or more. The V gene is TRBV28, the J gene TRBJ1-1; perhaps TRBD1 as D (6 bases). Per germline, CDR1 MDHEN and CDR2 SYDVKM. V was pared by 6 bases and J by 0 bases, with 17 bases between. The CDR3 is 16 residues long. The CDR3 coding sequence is TGTGCCAGCAGGCCACAGGGTGGACCCATGAACACTGAAGCTTTCTTT. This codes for CASRPQGGPMNTEAFF. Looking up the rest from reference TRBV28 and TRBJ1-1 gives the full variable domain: DVKVTQSSRYLVKRTGEKVFLECVQDMDHENMFWYRQDPGLGLRLIYFSYDVKMKEKGDIPEGYSVSREKKERFSLILESASTNQTSMYLCASRPQGGPMNTEAFFGQGTRLTVV.

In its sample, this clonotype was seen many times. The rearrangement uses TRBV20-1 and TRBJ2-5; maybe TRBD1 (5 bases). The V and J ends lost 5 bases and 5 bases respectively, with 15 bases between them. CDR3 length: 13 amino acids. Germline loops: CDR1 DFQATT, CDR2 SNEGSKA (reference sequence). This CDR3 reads CSASGQGSETQYF. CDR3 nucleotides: TGCAGTGCTTCTGGACAAGGGTCCGAGACCCAGTACTTC.

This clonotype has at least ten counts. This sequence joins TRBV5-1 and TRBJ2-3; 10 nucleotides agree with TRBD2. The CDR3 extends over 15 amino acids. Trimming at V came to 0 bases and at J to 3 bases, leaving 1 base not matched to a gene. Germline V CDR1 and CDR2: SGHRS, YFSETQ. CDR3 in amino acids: CASSLVGLATDTQYF. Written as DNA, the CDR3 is TGCGCCAGCAGCTTGGTGGGACTAGCGACAGATACGCAGTATTTT. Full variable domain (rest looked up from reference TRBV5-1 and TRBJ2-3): KAGVTQTPRYLIKTRGQQVTLSCSPISGHRSVSWYQQTPGQGLQFLFEYFSETQRNKGNFPGRFSGRQFSNSRSEMNVSTLELGDSALYLCASSLVGLATDTQYFGPGTRLTVL.

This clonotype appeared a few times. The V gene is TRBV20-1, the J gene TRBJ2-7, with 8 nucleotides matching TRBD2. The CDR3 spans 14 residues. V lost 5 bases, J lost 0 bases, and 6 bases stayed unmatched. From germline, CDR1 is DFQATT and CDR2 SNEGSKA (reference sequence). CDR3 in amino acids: CSARKSGSSYEQYF. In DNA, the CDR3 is TGCAGTGCTCGGAAGAGCGGGAGCTCCTACGAGCAGTACTTC.

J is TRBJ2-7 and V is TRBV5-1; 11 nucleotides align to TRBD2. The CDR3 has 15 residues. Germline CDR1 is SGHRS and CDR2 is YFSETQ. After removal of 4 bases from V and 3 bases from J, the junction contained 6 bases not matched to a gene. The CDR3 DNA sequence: TGCGCCAGCAGCCTTAGCGGGAGGGCCGGCTACGAGCAGTACTTC. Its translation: CASSLSGRAGYEQYF.

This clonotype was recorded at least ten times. The CDR3 nucleotides are TGTGCCTGGAGTCGGACTGGCAATGAGCAGTTCTTC. This translates into CAWSRTGNEQFF. This chain uses TRBV30 with TRBJ2-1; a possible D gene is TRBD2 (5 bases). The CDR3 has 12 residues. Deletions cut 2 bases from V and 6 bases from J, with 8 bases between. Germline lookup yields CDR1 GTSNPN and CDR2 SVGIG (reference sequence).

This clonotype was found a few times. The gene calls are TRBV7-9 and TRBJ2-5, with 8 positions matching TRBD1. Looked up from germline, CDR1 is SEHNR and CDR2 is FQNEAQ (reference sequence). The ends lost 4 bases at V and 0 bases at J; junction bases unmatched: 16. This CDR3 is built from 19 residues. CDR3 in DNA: TGTGCCAGCAGCTCCAGGGGGCAGAATTTACAGACGTACCAAGAGACCCAGTACTTC. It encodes CASSSRGQNLQTYQETQYF.

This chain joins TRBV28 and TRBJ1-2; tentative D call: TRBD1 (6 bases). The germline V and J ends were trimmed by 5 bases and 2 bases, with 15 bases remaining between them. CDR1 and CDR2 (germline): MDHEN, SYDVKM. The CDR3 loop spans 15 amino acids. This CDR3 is CASSPGQILNYGYTF. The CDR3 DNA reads TGTGCCAGCAGTCCTGGACAGATCCTCAACTATGGCTACACCTTC.

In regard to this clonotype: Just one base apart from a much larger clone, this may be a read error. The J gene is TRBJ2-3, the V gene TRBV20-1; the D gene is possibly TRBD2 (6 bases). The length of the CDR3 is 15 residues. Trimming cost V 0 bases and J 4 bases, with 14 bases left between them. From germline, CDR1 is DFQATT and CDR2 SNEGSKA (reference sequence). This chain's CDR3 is CSARDPGENADTQYF. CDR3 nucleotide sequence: TGCAGTGCTAGAGACCCGGGAGAGAATGCAGATACGCAGTATTTT.

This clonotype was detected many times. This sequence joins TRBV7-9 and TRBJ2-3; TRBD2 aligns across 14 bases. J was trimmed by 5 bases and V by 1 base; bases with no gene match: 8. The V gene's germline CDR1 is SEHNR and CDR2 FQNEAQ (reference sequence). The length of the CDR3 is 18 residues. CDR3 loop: CASSLEGLAGVYGDTQYF. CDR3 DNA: TGTGCCAGCAGCTTAGAGGGACTAGCGGGAGTTTATGGAGATACGCAGTATTTT. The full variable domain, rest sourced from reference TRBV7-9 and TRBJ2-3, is DTGVSQNPRHKITKRGQNVTFRCDPISEHNRLYWYRQTLGQGPEFLTYFQNEAQLEKSRLLSDRFSAERPKGSFSTLEIQRTEQGDSAMYLCASSLEGLAGVYGDTQYFGPGTRLTVL.

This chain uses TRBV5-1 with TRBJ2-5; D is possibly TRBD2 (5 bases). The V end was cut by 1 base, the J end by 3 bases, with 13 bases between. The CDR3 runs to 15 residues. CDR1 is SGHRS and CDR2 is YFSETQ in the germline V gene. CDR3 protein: CASSLYGNGEETQYF. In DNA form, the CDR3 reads TGCGCCAGCAGCTTGTACGGGAATGGGGAAGAGACCCAGTACTTC.

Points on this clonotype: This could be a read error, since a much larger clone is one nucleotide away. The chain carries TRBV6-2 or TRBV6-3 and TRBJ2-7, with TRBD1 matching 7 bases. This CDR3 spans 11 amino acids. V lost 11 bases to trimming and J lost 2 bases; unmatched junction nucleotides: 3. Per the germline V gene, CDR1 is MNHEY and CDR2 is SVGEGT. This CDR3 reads CAGTEPYEQYF. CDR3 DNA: TGTGCCGGGACAGAGCCCTACGAGCAGTACTTC.